A selection of T cell receptor beta chains follows, all from one sample in a study of PD-1 blockade in mismatch repair-deficient tumors. This table comes from immunoSEQ multiplex PCR, and its TCRdb copy is limited to in-frame clones, with some not included. The sample lists around 48,000 clones, approximately 78% seen once, with around 3.4% in the top ten. This specimen consisted of peripheral blood, obtained 4 weeks after starting pembrolizumab. All receptors come from an adult with mismatch repair-deficient cancer. Both conserved end residues are part of each CDR3. D genes are given only for firm matches. Clone size appears in some rows only: once, few, many, or a class for an expanded clone.

v_call	clone_size	d_call	j_call	cdr3_aa	cdr3_nt
TRBV14	-	-	TRBJ2-5	CASSQVSGRETQYF	TGTGCCAGCAGCCAAGTGTCGGGACGCGAGACCCAGTACTTC
TRBV29-1	once	-	TRBJ2-7	CSVNRDAVTEQYF	TGCAGCGTCAACCGGGACGCTGTAACCGAGCAGTACTTC
TRBV10-2	-	-	TRBJ2-2	CASSEATGELFF	TGCGCCAGCAGTGAGGCCACCGGGGAGCTGTTTTTT
TRBV30	few	TRBD1	TRBJ1-1	CAWSVGDSEAFF	TGTGCCTGGAGTGTTGGGGACAGTGAAGCTTTCTTT
TRBV7-6	-	-	TRBJ2-3	CASSLLAGVTADTQYF	TGTGCCAGCAGCTTATTGGCAGGAGTTACCGCAGATACGCAGTATTTT
TRBV10-3	once	TRBD2	TRBJ2-3	CAISGTSGGTDTQYF	TGTGCCATCAGTGGGACTAGCGGGGGCACAGATACGCAGTATTTT
TRBV6-1	few	TRBD2	TRBJ2-1	CASSEAPSGVVRSHNEQFF	TGTGCCAGCAGTGAAGCGCCTAGCGGGGTGGTACGGTCGCACAATGAGCAGTTCTTC
TRBV6-5	few	-	TRBJ2-4	CASRGRENIQYF	TGTGCCAGCAGGGGCAGGGAAAACATTCAGTACTTC
TRBV7-6	-	-	TRBJ2-2	CASSLPRTEAEKNTGELFF	TGTGCCAGCAGCTTACCACGGACAGAAGCTGAGAAGAACACCGGGGAGCTGTTTTTT
TRBV7-9	-	-	TRBJ2-7	CASSLAGRSSSYEQYF	TGTGCCAGCAGCTTGGCGGGACGCAGCAGCTCCTACGAGCAGTACTTC
TRBV6-5	-	-	TRBJ2-7	CASSYTSNSYEQYF	TGTGCCAGCAGTTACACTAGCAACTCCTACGAGCAGTACTTC
TRBV10-3	once	-	TRBJ1-1	CAISELGGKPEAFF	TGTGCCATCAGTGAGTTGGGAGGGAAGCCTGAAGCTTTCTTT
TRBV6-1	-	-	TRBJ2-1	CASRLGHGLSEQFF	TGTGCCAGCAGACTGGGACATGGGCTAAGTGAGCAGTTCTTC
TRBV29-1	-	TRBD2	TRBJ2-1	CSVELAGGPISYNEQFF	TGCAGCGTTGAACTAGCGGGAGGGCCAATCTCCTACAATGAGCAGTTCTTC
TRBV30	-	-	TRBJ2-3	CAWSTAGWGTDTQYF	TGTGCCTGGAGTACGGCGGGCTGGGGCACAGATACGCAGTATTTT
TRBV5-1	-	-	TRBJ1-5	CASRPGADNQPQHF	TGCGCCAGCAGACCTGGGGCAGACAATCAGCCCCAGCATTTT
TRBV11-2	-	-	TRBJ1-1	CASGMIMNTEAFF	TGTGCCAGCGGGATGATCATGAACACTGAAGCTTTCTTT
TRBV13	-	TRBD1	TRBJ1-5	CASSEGGPSNQPQHF	TGTGCCAGCAGCGAAGGGGGCCCTAGCAATCAGCCCCAGCATTTT
TRBV11-3	-	-	TRBJ2-2	CASSLYGEGGELFF	TGTGCCAGCAGCTTATACGGGGAAGGCGGGGAGCTGTTTTTT
TRBV4-1	-	-	TRBJ1-5	CASSPRVTGRGQPQHF	TGCGCCAGCAGCCCACGGGTAACTGGGAGGGGTCAGCCCCAGCATTTT
TRBV19	-	-	TRBJ2-1	CASSIPGSSYNEQFF	TGTGCCAGTAGTATACCGGGGAGCTCCTACAATGAGCAGTTCTTC
TRBV7-2	-	-	TRBJ1-3	CASSPEAVGNTIYF	TGTGCCAGCAGTCCCGAGGCAGTCGGAAACACCATATATTTT
TRBV11-2	-	-	TRBJ1-1	CASSLQGSMVAMNTEAFF	TGTGCCAGCAGCTTACAGGGAAGTATGGTGGCAATGAACACTGAAGCTTTCTTT
TRBV10-3	few	-	TRBJ1-1	CAISPGTDRNTEAFF	TGTGCCATCAGTCCTGGGACGGATAGGAACACTGAAGCTTTCTTT
TRBV14	few	-	TRBJ2-1	CASSQGAPGWVEQFF	TGTGCCAGCAGCCAAGGGGCCCCAGGGTGGGTTGAGCAGTTCTTC
TRBV9	-	-	TRBJ1-3	CASSADSSGNTIYF	TGTGCCAGCAGCGCCGACAGCTCTGGAAACACCATATATTTT
TRBV2	-	-	TRBJ2-2	CATRGGDTGELFF	TGTGCCACCAGGGGGGGGGACACCGGGGAGCTGTTTTTT
TRBV19	-	-	TRBJ2-1	CASSIDSPSYNEQFF	TGTGCCAGTAGTATCGACAGTCCTTCCTACAATGAGCAGTTCTTC
TRBV6-4	-	TRBD1	TRBJ1-5	CASSDGGQGPNQPQHF	TGTGCCAGCAGTGACGGGGGACAGGGACCAAATCAGCCCCAGCATTTT
TRBV19	-	-	TRBJ2-5	CASSLRIRETQYF	TGTGCCAGTAGTCTTCGAATCCGAGAGACCCAGTACTTC
TRBV7-6	-	TRBD2	TRBJ2-7	CASSSEPGLAREQYF	TGTGCCAGCAGCTCCGAACCGGGACTAGCTCGAGAGCAGTACTTC